This T cell receptor beta chain is drawn from a study of shared clonotypes between healthy human individuals. Each cell subset's genomic DNA was divided evenly among several immunoSEQ plates. Using immunoSEQ multiplex PCR, the repertoire was profiled, and TCRdb retains in-frame clones only, with some absent. The repertoire includes about 800,000 clones, about 96% of them detected once, and around 0.21% sits in the top ten. The CDR3 is made up of 18 amino acids. V lost 5 bases to trimming and J lost 1 base; unmatched junction nucleotides: 15. CDR1 and CDR2 from the germline V gene are SGHAT and FQNNGV. Naive CD8 cells comprised CD45RO-negative, CCR7-positively selected cells, excluding terminally differentiated effector memory CD45RA+ cells.

The source is a man aged 30 to 45 in good health. The rearrangement joins TRBV11-2 to TRBJ2-3; 7 bases map to TRBD2. Sequenced input: naive CD8+ T cells sorted from blood. The CDR3 loop is CASSQPIGRERGTDTQYF. The DNA for the CDR3 is TGTGCCAGCAGCCAACCTATTGGGCGGGAGAGGGGCACAGATACGCAGTATTTT.